The sample holds many counts of the clone carrying this T cell receptor beta chain. Germline CDR1 is SGHTA and CDR2 is FQGTGA. CDR3 length: 13 amino acids. V was cut by 1 base and J by 12 bases, with 13 bases left in between. This record belongs to a study of cytomegalovirus exposure and HLA in healthy donors. The PCR employed 60 Vbeta primers together with 13 Jbeta primers. Repertoires were generated with immunoSEQ multiplex PCR, while TCRdb's copy carries only in-frame clones and drops some. The table lists about 150,000 clones, roughly 9.7% of them singletons. Input material: PBMCs. The receptor was derived from a man over 45 in good health and CMV-seronegative. The rearrangement links TRBV7-3 to TRBJ2-1; D is ambiguous. The CDR3 region has the DNA TGTGCCAGCAGCTTAATGGGCCTCTCCAGGCAGTTCTTC. It specifies CASSLMGLSRQFF.